The present TCR beta chain was sequenced within a study of cytomegalovirus exposure and HLA in healthy donors. As for the donors, each was a healthy bone marrow donor. PCR primers comprised 60 Vbeta and 13 Jbeta primers. Some clones are missing from TCRdb's copy, which holds only in-frame ones; the method was immunoSEQ multiplex PCR. Found here are fewer than 200,000 clones, 55% to 80% of them singletons; the top ten hold less than 5%. Of note for this clone: Its antigen is still unknown.

Overall study findings and caveats: An Asian-associated ancestry cluster reportedly showed fewer N-insertions than the approximately 620-donor mean in a later analysis. Follow-up analysis later connected one missense variant in DCLRE1C with trimming of TCR beta V- and J-genes.

Per the germline V gene, CDR1 is SGHRS and CDR2 is YFSETQ. V gave up 3 bases and J gave up 3 bases; unmatched junction bases: 3. This CDR3 spans 13 amino acids. Sequences were obtained from PBMCs. The chain carries TRBV5-1 and TRBJ2-7; 7 bases agree with TRBD1. This clonotype was sampled from a woman between 18 and 30 years old in good health and CMV-seropositive. CDR3 coding DNA: TGCGCCAGCAGCTGGCAGGGGGACTACGAGCAGTACTTC. Its protein product is CASSWQGDYEQYF.